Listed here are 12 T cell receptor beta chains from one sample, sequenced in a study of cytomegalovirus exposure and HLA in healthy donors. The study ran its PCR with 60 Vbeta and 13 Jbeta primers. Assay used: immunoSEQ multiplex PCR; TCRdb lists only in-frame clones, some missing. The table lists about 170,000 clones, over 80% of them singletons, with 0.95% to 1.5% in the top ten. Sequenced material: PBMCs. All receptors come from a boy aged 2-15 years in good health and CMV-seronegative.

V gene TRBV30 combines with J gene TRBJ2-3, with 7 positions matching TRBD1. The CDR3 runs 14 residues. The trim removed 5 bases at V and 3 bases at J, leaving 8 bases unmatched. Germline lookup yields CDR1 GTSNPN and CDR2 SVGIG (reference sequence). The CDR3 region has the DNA TGTGCCTGGGCCGGGACAGAAAATACAGATACGCAGTATTTT. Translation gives CAWAGTENTDTQYF.

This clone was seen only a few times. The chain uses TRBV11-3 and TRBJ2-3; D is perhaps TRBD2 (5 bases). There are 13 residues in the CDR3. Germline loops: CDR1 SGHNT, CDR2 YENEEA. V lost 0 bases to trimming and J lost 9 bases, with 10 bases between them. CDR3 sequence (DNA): TGTGCCAGCAGCTTAGATCTCTCGGGGACGCAGTATTTT. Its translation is CASSLDLSGTQYF.

CDR3 sequence: CASRAGGTEAFF. The CDR3 coding sequence is TGTGCCAGCAGGGCGGGAGGAACTGAAGCTTTCTTT. The chain is built from TRBV28 and TRBJ1-1; D remains unclear. The CDR3 runs 12 residues. The V end was cut by 6 bases, the J end by 5 bases, with 10 bases between. Germline V gene sequence: CDR1 MDHEN, CDR2 SYDVKM.

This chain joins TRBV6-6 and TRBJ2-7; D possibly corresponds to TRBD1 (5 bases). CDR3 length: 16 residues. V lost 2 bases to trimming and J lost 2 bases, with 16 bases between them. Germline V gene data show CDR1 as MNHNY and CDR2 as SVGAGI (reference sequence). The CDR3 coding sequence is TGTGCCAGCAGTTACGATAGGCTGAGACAGACCTACGAGCAGTACTTC. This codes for CASSYDRLRQTYEQYF.

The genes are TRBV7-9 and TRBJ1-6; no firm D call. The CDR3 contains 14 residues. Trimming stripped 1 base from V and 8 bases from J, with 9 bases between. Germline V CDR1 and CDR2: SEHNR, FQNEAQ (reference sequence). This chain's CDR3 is CASSLESPDSPLHF. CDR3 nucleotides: TGTGCCAGCAGCTTAGAATCCCCCGATTCACCCCTCCACTTT.

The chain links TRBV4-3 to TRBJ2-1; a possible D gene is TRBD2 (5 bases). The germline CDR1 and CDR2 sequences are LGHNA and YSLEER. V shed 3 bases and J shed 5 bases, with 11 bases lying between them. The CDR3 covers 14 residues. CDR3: CASSHDYGNNEQFF. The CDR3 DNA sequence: TGCGCCAGCAGCCACGACTACGGCAACAATGAGCAGTTCTTC.

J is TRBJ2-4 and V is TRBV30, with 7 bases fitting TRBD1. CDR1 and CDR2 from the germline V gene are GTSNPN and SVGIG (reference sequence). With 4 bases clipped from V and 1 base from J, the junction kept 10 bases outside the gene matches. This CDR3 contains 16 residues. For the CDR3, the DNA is TGTGCCTGGACCGGCAAACCGACAGGGGCCAAAAACATTCAGTACTTC. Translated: CAWTGKPTGAKNIQYF.

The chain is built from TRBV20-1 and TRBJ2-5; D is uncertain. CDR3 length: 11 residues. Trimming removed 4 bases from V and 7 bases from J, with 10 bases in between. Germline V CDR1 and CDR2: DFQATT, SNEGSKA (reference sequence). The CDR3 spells CSAMVAGTQYF. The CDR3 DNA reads TGCAGTGCTATGGTAGCCGGGACCCAGTACTTC.

This chain's CDR3 is CAWTGTGGATRHNEQFF. The CDR3 DNA sequence: TGTGCCTGGACTGGGACAGGGGGCGCGACAAGGCACAATGAGCAGTTCTTC. This chain links TRBV30 with TRBJ2-1; 12 bases agree with TRBD1. The V gene end was trimmed by 4 bases and the J gene end by 5 bases; junction bases not matched to a gene: 12. Germline CDR1 and CDR2: GTSNPN and SVGIG (reference sequence). The CDR3 has 17 residues.

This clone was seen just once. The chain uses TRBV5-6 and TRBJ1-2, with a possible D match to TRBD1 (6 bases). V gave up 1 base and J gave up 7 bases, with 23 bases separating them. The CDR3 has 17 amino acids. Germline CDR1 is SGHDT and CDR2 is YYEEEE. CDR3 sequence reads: CASSLFWDTLGSGGYTF. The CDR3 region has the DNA TGTGCCAGCAGCTTGTTCTGGGACACACTCGGTTCCGGTGGCTACACCTTC.

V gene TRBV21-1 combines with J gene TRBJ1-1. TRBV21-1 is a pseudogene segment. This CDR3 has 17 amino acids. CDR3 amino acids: CASSKLPLRGLFTEAFF. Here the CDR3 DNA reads TGTGCCAGCAGCAAATTGCCTCTTCGGGGTTTGTTCACTGAAGCTTTCTTT.

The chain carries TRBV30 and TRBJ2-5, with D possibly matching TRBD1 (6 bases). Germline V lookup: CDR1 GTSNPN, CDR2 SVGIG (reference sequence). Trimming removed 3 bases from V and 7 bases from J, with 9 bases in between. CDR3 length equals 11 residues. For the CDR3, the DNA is TGTGCCTGGAGCCGAGGGGGGACCCAGTACTTC. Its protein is CAWSRGGTQYF. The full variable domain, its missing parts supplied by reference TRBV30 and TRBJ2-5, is SQTIHQWPATLVQPVGSPLSLECTVEGTSNPNLYWYRQAAGRGLQLLFYSVGIGQISSEVPQNLSASRPQDRQFILSSKKLLLSDSGFYLCAWSRGGTQYFGPGTRLLVL.